Listed below are T cell receptor beta chains from one sample, sequenced in a study of cytomegalovirus exposure and HLA in healthy donors. Some clones are missing from TCRdb's copy, which holds only in-frame ones; the method was immunoSEQ multiplex PCR. The sample yields hundreds of thousands of clones, 70% to 90% seen once. The sample comprised PBMCs. These receptors all come from a woman younger than 30 in good health and CMV-seronegative. Each CDR3 is given with its conserved first and last residue. The D gene is left open where the match is weak. Not all rows give a size; the values are once, few, many and, for expanded clones, a class.

abundance: .; d_gene: TRBD1; v_gene: TRBV18; len: 16; j_gene: TRBJ1-4; CDR3aa: CASSPPVGGEGEKLFF; CDR3nt: TGTGCCAGCTCACCACCGGTAGGGGGCGAGGGTGAAAAACTGTTTTTT
abundance: .; d_gene: .; v_gene: TRBV10-1; len: 11; j_gene: TRBJ1-2; CDR3aa: CASSRGGGYTF; CDR3nt: TGCGCCAGCAGCAGGGGTGGCGGCTACACCTTC
abundance: .; d_gene: TRBD1; v_gene: TRBV9; len: 15; j_gene: TRBJ2-5; CDR3aa: CASSVEVTGQETQYF; CDR3nt: TGTGCCAGCAGCGTAGAGGTGACAGGGCAAGAGACCCAGTACTTC
abundance: few; d_gene: .; v_gene: TRBV28; len: 10; j_gene: TRBJ1-4; CDR3aa: CASSDEKLFF; CDR3nt: TGTGCCAGCAGCGATGAAAAACTGTTTTTT
abundance: .; d_gene: .; v_gene: TRBV2; len: 15; j_gene: TRBJ1-4; CDR3aa: CASSEYGGIMEKLFF; CDR3nt: TGTGCCAGCAGTGAGTACGGGGGAATAATGGAAAAACTGTTTTTT
abundance: .; d_gene: .; v_gene: TRBV4-1; len: 13; j_gene: TRBJ1-5; CDR3aa: CASSLTLEQPQHF; CDR3nt: TGCGCCAGCAGCCTAACTTTAGAACAGCCCCAGCATTTT
abundance: .; d_gene: .; v_gene: TRBV11-2; len: 13; j_gene: TRBJ1-2; CDR3aa: CASSRTGIYGYTF; CDR3nt: TGTGCCAGCAGCCGAACAGGGATCTATGGCTACACCTTC
abundance: once; d_gene: TRBD2; v_gene: TRBV27; len: 20; j_gene: TRBJ2-1; CDR3aa: CASSLSGGGSGDSSYNEQFF; CDR3nt: TGTGCCAGCAGTTTAAGTGGGGGTGGTAGCGGGGATAGCTCCTACAATGAGCAGTTCTTC
abundance: .; d_gene: TRBD2; v_gene: TRBV10-2; len: 14; j_gene: TRBJ2-7; CDR3aa: CASSEGGDPWEQYF; CDR3nt: TGCGCCAGCAGTGAGGGGGGGGACCCGTGGGAGCAGTACTTC
abundance: .; d_gene: TRBD1; v_gene: TRBV28; len: 15; j_gene: TRBJ1-2; CDR3aa: CASSFQGQGTYGYTF; CDR3nt: TGTGCCAGCAGTTTCCAAGGACAGGGGACCTATGGCTACACCTTC
abundance: .; d_gene: TRBD2; v_gene: TRBV27; len: 18; j_gene: TRBJ2-7; CDR3aa: CASSWGGTSGGPSYEQYF; CDR3nt: TGTGCCAGCAGCTGGGGAGGGACTAGCGGGGGCCCCTCCTACGAGCAGTACTTC
abundance: .; d_gene: .; v_gene: TRBV27; len: 14; j_gene: TRBJ2-1; CDR3aa: CASSTYQGNNEQFF; CDR3nt: TGTGCCAGCAGTACCTATCAGGGTAACAATGAGCAGTTCTTC
abundance: .; d_gene: .; v_gene: TRBV6-1; len: 15; j_gene: TRBJ2-7; CDR3aa: CASSPEGLSVYEQYF; CDR3nt: TGTGCCAGCAGTCCCGAGGGACTCTCAGTCTACGAGCAGTACTTC
abundance: .; d_gene: .; v_gene: TRBV7-9; len: 14; j_gene: TRBJ1-1; CDR3aa: CASSKQGENTEAFF; CDR3nt: TGTGCCAGCAGCAAGCAAGGGGAGAACACTGAAGCTTTCTTT
abundance: .; d_gene: .; v_gene: TRBV27; len: 14; j_gene: TRBJ2-1; CDR3aa: CASGRQDPYNEQFF; CDR3nt: TGTGCCAGCGGCCGACAGGATCCCTACAATGAGCAGTTCTTC
abundance: few; d_gene: .; v_gene: TRBV6-5; len: 16; j_gene: TRBJ1-6; CDR3aa: CASSYSGTTIIQALHF; CDR3nt: TGTGCCAGCAGTTACTCGGGGACAACTATAATTCAGGCCCTCCACTTT
abundance: .; d_gene: .; v_gene: TRBV4-1; len: 17; j_gene: TRBJ2-2; CDR3aa: CASSQVGTGAYTGELFF; CDR3nt: TGCGCCAGCAGCCAAGTAGGGACGGGAGCATACACCGGGGAGCTGTTTTTT
abundance: .; d_gene: .; v_gene: TRBV11-2; len: 15; j_gene: TRBJ1-4; CDR3aa: CASSTTGTGYEKLFF; CDR3nt: TGTGCCAGCAGCACTACCGGGACTGGATATGAAAAACTGTTTTTT
abundance: .; d_gene: .; v_gene: TRBV2; len: 12; j_gene: TRBJ2-7; CDR3aa: CASTGQPYEQYF; CDR3nt: TGTGCCAGCACCGGACAGCCCTACGAGCAGTACTTC
abundance: .; d_gene: TRBD1; v_gene: TRBV28; len: 19; j_gene: TRBJ2-7; CDR3aa: CASSLLRDRAIPASGEQYF; CDR3nt: TGTGCCAGCAGTTTACTTAGGGACAGGGCGATTCCCGCCTCCGGCGAGCAGTACTTC
abundance: .; d_gene: .; v_gene: TRBV9; len: 14; j_gene: TRBJ1-1; CDR3aa: CASSPRTENTEAFF; CDR3nt: TGTGCCAGCAGCCCCCGGACAGAGAACACTGAAGCTTTCTTT
abundance: .; d_gene: TRBD2; v_gene: TRBV5-1; len: 15; j_gene: TRBJ2-7; CDR3aa: CASSAPQRGDYEQYF; CDR3nt: TGCGCCAGCAGCGCCCCCCAGCGGGGAGACTACGAGCAGTACTTC
abundance: .; d_gene: TRBD1; v_gene: TRBV7-9; len: 14; j_gene: TRBJ2-7; CDR3aa: CASSPRGDRAGRYF; CDR3nt: TGTGCCAGCAGCCCCAGGGGGGACAGGGCAGGGAGGTACTTC
abundance: many; d_gene: TRBD2; v_gene: TRBV13; len: 15; j_gene: TRBJ2-1; CDR3aa: CASSEGRAIYNEQFF; CDR3nt: TGTGCCAGCAGCGAGGGGAGGGCGATCTACAATGAGCAGTTCTTC
abundance: few; d_gene: .; v_gene: TRBV4-1; len: 13; j_gene: TRBJ2-7; CDR3aa: CASSQDRGLQQYF; CDR3nt: TGCGCCAGCAGCCAAGATCGAGGCTTGCAGCAGTACTTC
abundance: once; d_gene: .; v_gene: TRBV4-1; len: 16; j_gene: TRBJ1-1; CDR3aa: CASSQDVGRRGTEAFF; CDR3nt: TGCGCCAGCAGCCAAGATGTCGGGAGACGGGGCACTGAAGCTTTCTTT
abundance: .; d_gene: .; v_gene: TRBV15; len: 16; j_gene: TRBJ1-4; CDR3aa: CATSRDVPGPNEKLFF; CDR3nt: TGTGCCACCAGCAGAGATGTCCCAGGGCCAAATGAAAAACTGTTTTTT
abundance: .; d_gene: .; v_gene: TRBV29-1; len: 13; j_gene: TRBJ1-2; CDR3aa: CSVGDIASDGYTF; CDR3nt: TGCAGCGTTGGGGACATTGCCAGCGATGGCTACACCTTC
abundance: .; d_gene: .; v_gene: TRBV2; len: 15; j_gene: TRBJ1-6; CDR3aa: CASSVDTGGASPLHF; CDR3nt: TGTGCCAGCAGTGTTGACACGGGGGGGGCTTCACCCCTCCACTTT
abundance: .; d_gene: TRBD2; v_gene: TRBV25-1; len: 16; j_gene: TRBJ2-3; CDR3aa: CASSPWGLPSTDTQYF; CDR3nt: TGTGCCAGCTCTCCCTGGGGACTACCGAGCACAGATACGCAGTATTTT
abundance: .; d_gene: TRBD2; v_gene: TRBV9; len: 15; j_gene: TRBJ2-1; CDR3aa: CASSPSGGRAHEQFF; CDR3nt: TGTGCCAGCAGCCCTTCGGGGGGGAGGGCCCATGAGCAGTTCTTC
abundance: .; d_gene: TRBD2; v_gene: TRBV5-4; len: 15; j_gene: TRBJ2-3; CDR3aa: CASSTISGSTDTQYF; CDR3nt: TGTGCCAGCAGCACCATCAGCGGGAGTACAGATACGCAGTATTTT
abundance: .; d_gene: .; v_gene: TRBV11-2; len: 14; j_gene: TRBJ2-7; CDR3aa: CASSSLFSSYEQYF; CDR3nt: TGTGCCAGCAGCTCTCTGTTCAGCTCCTACGAGCAGTACTTC
abundance: .; d_gene: .; v_gene: TRBV21-1; len: 16; j_gene: TRBJ1-2; CDR3aa: CASSKARTDPNYGYTF; CDR3nt: TGTGCCAGCAGCAAAGCGCGAACAGACCCTAACTATGGCTACACCTTC
abundance: few; d_gene: .; v_gene: TRBV5-4; len: 16; j_gene: TRBJ2-5; CDR3aa: CASSLGKGLRQETQYF; CDR3nt: TGTGCCAGCAGCTTGGGTAAGGGACTGCGCCAAGAGACCCAGTACTTC
abundance: .; d_gene: TRBD1; v_gene: TRBV28; len: 13; j_gene: TRBJ2-1; CDR3aa: CASWGQNYNEQFF; CDR3nt: TGTGCCAGCTGGGGACAGAACTACAATGAGCAGTTCTTC
abundance: .; d_gene: .; v_gene: TRBV6-1; len: 13; j_gene: TRBJ2-2; CDR3aa: CATRGTYTGELFF; CDR3nt: TGTGCCACCAGGGGGACTTACACCGGGGAGCTGTTTTTT
abundance: .; d_gene: TRBD1; v_gene: TRBV5-1; len: 14; j_gene: TRBJ1-5; CDR3aa: CASSLDTGDQPQHF; CDR3nt: TGCGCCAGCAGCTTGGATACAGGGGATCAGCCCCAGCATTTT
abundance: once; d_gene: .; v_gene: TRBV5-4; len: 16; j_gene: TRBJ1-6; CDR3aa: CASSLQGAIYNSPLHF; CDR3nt: TGTGCCAGCAGCTTGCAAGGGGCCATCTATAATTCACCCCTCCACTTT
abundance: .; d_gene: TRBD1; v_gene: TRBV7-9; len: 13; j_gene: TRBJ1-4; CDR3aa: CASSKTQGRKLFF; CDR3nt: TGTGCCAGCAGCAAAACACAGGGGAGGAAACTGTTTTTT
abundance: .; d_gene: TRBD2; v_gene: TRBV27; len: 15; j_gene: TRBJ2-7; CDR3aa: CASSLWPGGRYEQYF; CDR3nt: TGTGCCAGCAGTTTATGGCCGGGAGGAAGGTACGAGCAGTACTTC
abundance: .; d_gene: .; v_gene: TRBV28; len: 13; j_gene: TRBJ2-3; CDR3aa: CASSLTVTDTQYF; CDR3nt: TGTGCCAGCAGTTTAACGGTCACAGATACGCAGTATTTT
abundance: .; d_gene: .; v_gene: TRBV5-8; len: 13; j_gene: TRBJ1-1; CDR3aa: CASNLGMNTEAFF; CDR3nt: TGTGCCAGCAATTTGGGCATGAACACTGAAGCTTTCTTT
abundance: .; d_gene: TRBD2; v_gene: TRBV19; len: 15; j_gene: TRBJ2-1; CDR3aa: CASSIRLAGTGEQFF; CDR3nt: TGTGCCAGTAGTATAAGACTAGCGGGGACGGGTGAGCAGTTCTTC
abundance: few; d_gene: TRBD1; v_gene: TRBV7-9; len: 16; j_gene: TRBJ1-4; CDR3aa: CASSLATGFFNEKLFF; CDR3nt: TGTGCCAGCAGCTTGGCGACAGGGTTTTTTAATGAAAAACTGTTTTTT
abundance: .; d_gene: .; v_gene: TRBV25-1; len: 15; j_gene: TRBJ2-3; CDR3aa: CASSVQQLSTDTQYF; CDR3nt: TGTGCCAGCAGTGTGCAACAGCTAAGCACAGATACGCAGTATTTT
abundance: .; d_gene: TRBD2; v_gene: TRBV6-5; len: 13; j_gene: TRBJ2-7; CDR3aa: CATTLAGGYEQYF; CDR3nt: TGTGCCACCACACTAGCGGGGGGCTACGAGCAGTACTTC
abundance: .; d_gene: TRBD1; v_gene: TRBV6-1; len: 15; j_gene: TRBJ1-2; CDR3aa: CASGASTGVWYGYTF; CDR3nt: TGTGCCAGCGGGGCCTCGACAGGGGTTTGGTATGGCTACACCTTC
abundance: .; d_gene: .; v_gene: TRBV6-5; len: 12; j_gene: TRBJ2-7; CDR3aa: CASTPGGVEQYF; CDR3nt: TGTGCCAGCACCCCCGGAGGCGTGGAGCAGTACTTC
abundance: .; d_gene: TRBD1; v_gene: TRBV5-4; len: 15; j_gene: TRBJ1-2; CDR3aa: CASSFGGQGNYGYTF; CDR3nt: TGTGCCAGCAGCTTTGGGGGACAGGGTAACTATGGCTACACCTTC